A single sample is the source of the 20 T cell receptor beta chains below, sequenced in a study of post-analysis software for immune sequencing data. Overall study results and limits: Higher frequency in patients than in controls was seen for five TRBV segments, with TRBV5-6, TRBV5-1 and TRBV20-1 among them.

Antigens of these TCRs are unknown. Tagging with unique molecular identifiers was a feature of the TCR beta cDNA libraries. Each CDR3 protein is one row after TCRdb ran MiXCR on the PCR reads. Of about 770,000 distinct CDR3 sequences in the sample, around 46% were seen once. The sample taken for sequencing was blood. The receptors shown here come from a girl aged 10 to 17 with multiple sclerosis.

V gene TRBV7-2 combines with J gene TRBJ2-7, with 11 positions matching TRBD1. Germline CDR1 is SGHTA and CDR2 is FQGNSA. The V gene end was trimmed by 5 bases and the J gene end by 4 bases; junction bases not matched to a gene: 7. The CDR3 consists of 15 residues. CDR3 sequence: CASSQDRGRGYEQYF. The CDR3 bases are TGTGCCAGCAGCCAGGACAGGGGGCGCGGGTACGAGCAGTACTTC.

The chain has TRBV6-5 and TRBJ2-7; D may be TRBD1 (6 bases). TRBJ2-5 matches the DNA end more closely, so the J call is doubtful. Germline CDR1 MNHEY, CDR2 SVGAGI. This CDR3 spans 11 amino acids. The CDR3 spells CGTGSYETQYF. CDR3 DNA sequence: TGTGGTACAGGGAGTTACGAGACCCAGTACTTC.

The chain employs TRBV20-1 and TRBJ2-7, with 9 bases matching TRBD2. In germline, CDR1 is DFQATT, CDR2 SNEGSKA (reference sequence). J gave up 2 bases and V 4 bases, and 12 bases lay outside the gene matches. The CDR3 spans 16 residues. The CDR3 region is CSAKISSGDFTYEQYF. The CDR3 nucleotides read TGCAGTGCTAAAATATCTAGCGGGGACTTTACCTACGAGCAGTACTTC.

V and J are TRBV20-1 and TRBJ2-5, with TRBD1 identical over 9 bases. The CDR3 sequence is 15 residues long. V was clipped by 6 bases and J by 6 bases; unmatched bases: 14. Germline V gene sequence: CDR1 DFQATT, CDR2 SNEGSKA (reference sequence). The CDR3 region has the DNA TGCAGTGCGGACTTCCGGGACAGGGCCAAAAAGACCCAGTACTTC. Translation gives CSADFRDRAKKTQYF.

This clonotype was detected once. The rearrangement links TRBV29-1 to TRBJ2-7; 8 positions agree with TRBD1. The CDR3 loop spans 14 amino acids. The germline CDR1 and CDR2 sequences are SQVTM and ANQGSEA. V lost 3 bases to trimming and J lost 2 bases; unmatched junction nucleotides: 6. The DNA of the CDR3 is TGCAGCGTTGAGGATGGACAGGGTACCTACGAGCAGTACTTC. Protein product: CSVEDGQGTYEQYF.

The chain employs TRBV5-1 and TRBJ1-2; 9 nucleotides line up with TRBD1. The CDR3 sequence is 15 residues long. The germline V gene encodes CDR1 SGHRS and CDR2 YFSETQ. V trimming: 1 base; J trimming: 8 bases; junction bases outside the gene matches: 9. The CDR3 DNA reads TGCGCCAGCAGCTTGACCCCGGGACAGGGCTTGGGCTACACCTTC. It yields the protein CASSLTPGQGLGYTF.

The chain couples TRBV20-1 to TRBJ1-2, with D unresolved. This CDR3 has 13 residues. Trimming pared 3 bases from V and 8 bases from J, leaving 16 bases between. Germline CDR1 DFQATT, CDR2 SNEGSKA (reference sequence). In DNA, the CDR3 is TGCAGTGCTAGTGCTGGAGTTCTAGGGGGCTACACCTTC. It encodes CSASAGVLGGYTF.

Only one count was recorded for this clonotype. The chain recombines TRBV7-2 with TRBJ2-1; TRBD2 aligns across 9 bases. Germline V gene sequence: CDR1 SGHTA, CDR2 FQGNSA. This CDR3 contains 16 residues. With 5 bases clipped from V and 4 bases from J, the junction kept 9 bases outside the gene matches. The CDR3 bases are TGTGCCAGCAGCCGAGAACTAGCGGGCCCTTACAATGAGCAGTTCTTC. Amino acid sequence: CASSRELAGPYNEQFF.

This clonotype turned up a few times. This rearrangement joins TRBV20-1 to TRBJ2-3; no firm D call. Looked up from germline, CDR1 is DFQATT and CDR2 is SNEGSKA (reference sequence). This CDR3 contains 11 residues. V shed 2 bases and J shed 4 bases, with 4 bases lying between them. In DNA form, the CDR3 reads TGCAGTGCTAGATCTGCAGATACGCAGTATTTT. Encoded protein: CSARSADTQYF.

V usage is TRBV7-9 and J usage is TRBJ2-1, with 7 bases identical to TRBD1. Germline CDR1 is SEHNR and CDR2 is FQNEAQ (reference sequence). This CDR3 comprises 14 residues. With 5 bases clipped from V and 8 bases from J, the junction kept 9 bases outside the gene matches. The CDR3 bases are TGTGCCAGCAGCCACTCAGACAGGGCCCATGAGCAGTTCTTC. It specifies CASSHSDRAHEQFF.

This clonotype was found a few times. The chain employs TRBV29-1 and TRBJ2-3, with 7 nucleotides matching TRBD2. The germline gives CDR1 SQVTM, CDR2 ANQGSEA. J was trimmed by 0 bases and V by 0 bases; bases with no gene match: 3. CDR3 size: 15 residues. The CDR3 protein is CSVEDWGGSTDTQYF. The CDR3 DNA sequence: TGCAGCGTTGAAGATTGGGGGGGTAGCACAGATACGCAGTATTTT.

Only a few counts were recorded for this clonotype. This chain connects TRBV7-2 to TRBJ2-1; D ambiguous. V shed 4 bases and J shed 2 bases, with 6 bases lying between them. The CDR3 contains 13 residues. The germline V gene has CDR1 SGHTA and CDR2 FQGNSA. CDR3 bases: TGTGCCAGCAGCTCCCCTGCCTACAATGAGCAGTTCTTC. Translating it yields CASSSPAYNEQFF.

The chain employs TRBV7-2 and TRBJ2-7, with unresolved D. The CDR3 extends over 14 amino acids. Between the trimmed V and J ends, which lost 2 bases and 5 bases, there was a span of 13 bases. Germline CDR1 SGHTA, CDR2 FQGNSA. Here the CDR3 reads CASSLYGSWDEQYF. CDR3 DNA sequence: TGTGCCAGCAGCTTATATGGCAGTTGGGACGAGCAGTACTTC.

The chain employs TRBV16 and TRBJ2-1; 8 nucleotides agree with TRBD2. CDR1 is KGHSY, CDR2 FQNENV, per germline. The CDR3 consists of 14 residues. Losses at the gene ends were 2 bases for V and 8 bases for J; bases not matched to a gene: 5. CDR3 sequence reads: CASSQGGRYHEQFF. In DNA form, the CDR3 reads TGTGCCAGCAGCCAAGGCGGGAGGTACCATGAGCAGTTCTTC. Full variable domain (outside the CDR3, taken from reference TRBV16 and TRBJ2-1): GEEVAQTPKHLVRGEGQKAKLYCAPIKGHSYVFWYQQVLKNEFKFLISFQNENVFDETGMPKERFSAKCLPNSPCSLEIQATKLEDSAVYFCASSQGGRYHEQFFGPGTRLTVL.

The chain couples TRBV20-1 to TRBJ2-3; D ambiguous. This CDR3 has 15 residues. V lost 1 base and J 3 bases, leaving 14 bases between the germline ends. The germline CDR1 and CDR2 sequences are DFQATT and SNEGSKA (reference sequence). CDR3 nucleotides: TGCAGTGCTAGAGTTCCGGCTACAAGGACAGATACGCAGTATTTT. Protein sequence: CSARVPATRTDTQYF.

The rearrangement joins TRBV3-1 to TRBJ1-1; TRBD1 agrees at 7 bases. After removal of 5 bases from V and 3 bases from J, the junction contained 6 bases not matched to a gene. Germline loops: CDR1 LGHDT, CDR2 YNNKEL (reference sequence). The CDR3 is 14 amino acids. The CDR3 sequence is CASSWGQSHTEAFF. As DNA, the CDR3 is TGTGCCAGCAGCTGGGGACAGAGCCACACTGAAGCTTTCTTT. Based on the CDR3 plus reference TRBV3-1 and TRBJ1-1, the full variable domain is DTAVSQTPKYLVTQMGNDKSIKCEQNLGHDTMYWYKQDSKKFLKIMFSYNNKELIINETVPNRFSPKSPDKAHLNLHINSLELGDSAVYFCASSWGQSHTEAFFGQGTRLTVV.

This chain uses TRBV25-1 with TRBJ2-4; 8 bases map to TRBD2. TRBJ2-5 explains the end of the DNA better; the J call may be wrong. The CDR3 runs to 14 residues. Germline loops: CDR1 MGHDK, CDR2 SYGVNS. The CDR3 region is CASPPSGSVETQYF. The DNA of the CDR3 is TGTGCCAGCCCCCCAAGCGGGAGCGTCGAGACCCAGTACTTC.

CDR3 in amino acids: CSVGDDEQFF. The CDR3 nucleotides are TGCAGCGTGGGGGACGATGAGCAGTTCTTC. This chain joins TRBV29-1 and TRBJ2-1; either TRBD1 or TRBD2 may supply D (5 bases each). V dropped 6 bases and J dropped 8 bases, with 8 bases sitting between them. This CDR3 has 10 residues. The germline V gene has CDR1 SQVTM and CDR2 ANQGSEA.

This clonotype was detected a few times. This chain connects TRBV4-1 to TRBJ2-1, with unresolved D. V dropped 5 bases and J dropped 9 bases, with 20 bases sitting between them. The CDR3 runs to 15 residues. The germline gives CDR1 MGHRA, CDR2 YSYEKL. The CDR3 bases are TGCGCCAGCAGCGAGCCTGGGCAGAAGGTTGGTGAGCAGTTCTTC. This codes for CASSEPGQKVGEQFF.

The rearrangement links TRBV15 to TRBJ1-2; D gene unclear. The CDR3 spans 14 residues. Germline assignment: CDR1 LNHNV and CDR2 YYDKDF (reference sequence). Deletions cut 3 bases from V and 4 bases from J, with 12 bases between. CDR3 protein: CATSSPSEGYGYTF. The CDR3 nucleotides are TGTGCCACCAGCAGCCCCAGCGAGGGCTATGGCTACACCTTC.